This entry lists 29 T cell receptor beta chains sequenced from one sample in a study of T cell changes during pregnancy in multiple sclerosis. Repertoires were generated with immunoSEQ multiplex PCR, while TCRdb's copy carries only in-frame clones and drops some. This sample yields 45,000 or so clones, of which approximately 90% are seen a single time; over 1% belongs to the top ten. The starting material was CD4+ T cells from peripheral blood mononuclear cells, obtained after pregnancy. The receptors come from a female donor with multiple sclerosis, enrolled in a pregnancy study.

The chain recombines TRBV6-5 with TRBJ2-7; 7 nucleotides align to TRBD1. The CDR3 spans 15 residues. After removal of 0 bases from V and 0 bases from J, the junction contained 2 bases not matched to a gene. Germline-derived CDR1 and CDR2 are MNHEY and SVGAGI. The CDR3 DNA reads as TGTGCCAGCAGTTACTCGACAGGGCCCTCCTACGAGCAGTACTTC. This translates into CASSYSTGPSYEQYF.

V and J are TRBV5-1 and TRBJ1-2; no clear D. The CDR3 is 13 amino acids. Germline lookup yields CDR1 SGHRS and CDR2 YFSETQ. Trimming took off 8 bases at V and 4 bases at J, with 15 bases between the two ends. This CDR3 reads CASYPDGSYGYTF. DNA of the CDR3: TGCGCCAGTTACCCGGACGGGAGCTATGGCTACACCTTC.

The V and J genes are TRBV4-1 and TRBJ2-7; no definite D call. V lost 1 base, J lost 2 bases, and 18 bases lay in between. In germline, CDR1 is MGHRA, CDR2 YSYEKL. The CDR3 is 17 residues long. CDR3: CASSQVSPLVRAYEQYF. The CDR3 region has the DNA TGCGCCAGCAGCCAAGTTTCTCCACTGGTCCGTGCCTACGAGCAGTACTTC.

The gene calls are TRBV14 and TRBJ2-1; a possible D gene is TRBD2 (6 bases). This CDR3 comprises 14 residues. Trimming took off 4 bases at V and 5 bases at J, with 12 bases between the two ends. Germline V gives CDR1 SGHDN, CDR2 FVKESK. In DNA form, the CDR3 reads TGTGCCAGCAGCCCTCCCGGGACTCACAATGAGCAGTTCTTC. Its protein product is CASSPPGTHNEQFF.

The CDR3 reads CASSFSGGTDTQYF. The CDR3 DNA is TGCGCCAGCAGCTTTAGCGGGGGCACAGATACGCAGTATTTT. The chain is built from TRBV5-1 and TRBJ2-3; TRBD2 aligns across 8 bases. The CDR3 contains 14 residues. Germline-derived CDR1 and CDR2 are SGHRS and YFSETQ. Trimming removed 2 bases from V and 1 base from J; junction bases left unmatched: 0.

This rearrangement joins TRBV7-9 to TRBJ2-7; the D is unclear. CDR3 length: 14 residues. V dropped 4 bases and J dropped 3 bases, with 13 bases sitting between them. In germline, CDR1 is SEHNR, CDR2 FQNEAQ (reference sequence). CDR3 DNA sequence: TGTGCCAGCAGCTACTCAGGAACCAGCTACGAGCAGTACTTC. Residues: CASSYSGTSYEQYF.

V and J are TRBV6-1 and TRBJ1-5, with 9 bases matching TRBD1. V was pared by 3 bases and J by 3 bases, with 3 bases of the junction left unmatched. Germline lookup yields CDR1 MNHNS and CDR2 SASEGT. There are 15 residues in the CDR3. CDR3 coding DNA: TGTGCCAGCAGTGAGGACAGGGGTCTCAATCAGCCCCAGCATTTT. Amino acid sequence: CASSEDRGLNQPQHF.

The V call is TRBV27, the J call TRBJ2-7, with 8 bases lining up with TRBD1. Germline CDR1 reads MNHEY; CDR2 reads SMNVEV (reference sequence). The CDR3 has 14 amino acids. Trimming took 2 bases from V and 2 from J; bases not matched to a gene: 2. Here the CDR3 reads CASSLTDRAYEQYF. The CDR3 nucleotides are TGTGCCAGCAGTTTAACGGACAGGGCCTACGAGCAGTACTTC.

This clone was found once. This rearrangement joins TRBV18 to TRBJ2-5, with 7 bases lining up with TRBD1. This CDR3 contains 14 residues. In germline, CDR1 is KGHSH, CDR2 LQKENI. With V trimmed by 6 bases and J by 1 base, 5 bases remained unmatched. The CDR3 DNA reads TGTGCCAGCTCCCGACAGGGCATCCAAGAGACCCAGTACTTC. This codes for CASSRQGIQETQYF.

The gene calls are TRBV2 and TRBJ2-7; TRBD1 matches 8 bases. CDR1 is SNHLY, CDR2 FYNNEI, per germline. V shed 5 bases and J 4 bases; nucleotides not matched to a gene: 7. The CDR3 has 14 amino acids. The CDR3 sequence: CASSPGQGWYEQYF. DNA of the CDR3: TGTGCCAGCAGTCCCGGACAGGGTTGGTACGAGCAGTACTTC.

This clone was seen a handful of times. The chain has TRBV9 and TRBJ2-7; TRBD2 aligns across 8 bases. Germline-derived CDR1 and CDR2 are SGDLS and YYNGEE. V gave up 0 bases and J gave up 4 bases; unmatched junction bases: 6. The CDR3 contains 15 residues. The CDR3 protein is CASSVDPAGVYEQYF. CDR3 DNA sequence: TGTGCCAGCAGCGTAGATCCAGCGGGAGTGTACGAGCAGTACTTC.

V and J are TRBV4-3 and TRBJ2-3, with D perhaps TRBD2 (6 bases). V shed 4 bases and J shed 8 bases, with 19 bases lying between them. The CDR3 consists of 15 residues. Germline CDR1 and CDR2: LGHNA and YSLEER. CDR3 region: CASSPSATSFGTQYF. The CDR3 region has the DNA TGCGCCAGCAGCCCCTCGGCCACTAGCTTCGGTACGCAGTATTTT.

This clone was detected a few times. This chain joins TRBV6-6 and TRBJ2-1; 7 bases line up with TRBD2. Germline V gene lookup returns CDR1 MNHNY and CDR2 SVGAGI (reference sequence). The CDR3 is made up of 15 amino acids. Trimming took 2 bases from V and 5 from J; bases not matched to a gene: 6. CDR3 residues: CASSYGGSRHNEQFF. The CDR3 DNA reads as TGTGCCAGCAGTTACGGCGGGAGTAGGCACAATGAGCAGTTCTTC.

The chain uses TRBV19 and TRBJ2-1, with D maybe TRBD1 (5 bases). CDR3 length equals 13 residues. CDR1 and CDR2 (germline): LNHDA, SQIVND (reference sequence). The germline V and J ends were trimmed by 7 bases and 6 bases, with 13 bases remaining between them. The chain's CDR3 is CASNQGPFNEQFF. In DNA, the CDR3 is TGTGCCAGTAATCAGGGCCCCTTCAATGAGCAGTTCTTC.

The sample holds a few counts of this clone. Other DNA sequences from this sample encode an identical CDR3 as well. The chain combines TRBV9 with TRBJ2-7; TRBD2 matches 7 bases. From germline, CDR1 is SGDLS and CDR2 YYNGEE. The J segment lost 2 bases and the V segment lost 0 bases, leaving 5 bases of the junction unmatched. This CDR3 comprises 15 residues. The CDR3 loop reads CASSVGLAETYEQYF. The CDR3 DNA reads as TGTGCCAGCAGCGTAGGGCTAGCGGAAACCTACGAGCAGTACTTC. The full variable domain, in which reference TRBV9 and TRBJ2-7 provide the parts outside the CDR3, is DSGVTQTPKHLITATGQRVTLRCSPRSGDLSVYWYQQSLDQGLQFLIQYYNGEERAKGNILERFSAQQFPDLHSELNLSSLELGDSALYFCASSVGLAETYEQYFGPGTRLTVT.

The chain uses TRBV7-3 and TRBJ2-1; possibly TRBD2 for D (5 bases). V was clipped by 2 bases and J by 7 bases, with 12 bases between them. Germline lookup yields CDR1 SGHTA and CDR2 FQGTGA. This CDR3 has 14 amino acids. The CDR3: CASSLEGDINEQFF. In DNA form, the CDR3 reads TGTGCCAGCAGCTTAGAGGGAGACATAAATGAGCAGTTCTTC.

The chain recombines TRBV7-2 with TRBJ2-1; 16 bases line up with TRBD2. The germline CDR1 and CDR2 sequences are SGHTA and FQGNSA. V dropped 5 bases and J dropped 8; count of bases not matched to a gene: 6. This CDR3 region has 16 residues. The CDR3 region is CASSPGTSGRADEQFF. The CDR3 nucleotides read TGTGCCAGCAGCCCGGGGACTAGCGGGAGGGCCGATGAGCAGTTCTTC.

The chain joins TRBV2 to TRBJ1-4, with a weak D call TRBD1 (5 bases). Trimming took off 5 bases at V and 5 bases at J, with 15 bases between the two ends. CDR3 length: 15 amino acids. Germline CDR1 SNHLY, CDR2 FYNNEI. CDR3 in DNA: TGTGCCAGCAGTTGGGGGAGGACCCCAAATGAAAAACTGTTTTTT. Residues: CASSWGRTPNEKLFF.

The chain combines TRBV29-1 with TRBJ2-7, with TRBD2 identical over 11 bases. From germline, CDR1 is SQVTM and CDR2 ANQGSEA. The CDR3 has 12 residues. V dropped 4 bases and J dropped 5; count of bases not matched to a gene: 1. The DNA of the CDR3 is TGCAGCGTTGGTAGCGGGGGGGACGAGCAGTACTTC. Protein product: CSVGSGGDEQYF.

The V gene is TRBV5-4, the J gene TRBJ2-7; the D is unclear. Germline CDR1 SGHNT, CDR2 YYREEE (reference sequence). This CDR3 contains 16 residues. Trimming left V 0 bases short and J 2 bases short, with 15 bases between. CDR3 in amino acids: CASSLAAQRETYEQYF. CDR3 sequence (DNA): TGTGCCAGCAGCTTGGCCGCGCAGCGCGAAACCTACGAGCAGTACTTC.

There are a few counts of this clone. V gene TRBV7-2 combines with J gene TRBJ1-3; D gene unclear. This CDR3 comprises 13 residues. Germline CDR1 reads SGHTA; CDR2 reads FQGNSA. Trimming left V 3 bases short and J 0 bases short, with 3 bases between. Written as DNA, the CDR3 is TGTGCCAGCAGCTTGGCCTCTGGAAACACCATATATTTT. As protein: CASSLASGNTIYF.

The V gene is TRBV29-1, the J gene TRBJ2-3; no clear D. Germline V gene data show CDR1 as SQVTM and CDR2 as ANQGSEA. V was shortened by 7 bases and J by 5 bases, with 10 bases between the two germline ends. The CDR3 is 11 amino acids. CDR3 amino acids: CSEQTEDTQYF. The CDR3 bases are TGCAGCGAACAGACGGAAGATACGCAGTATTTT.

The genes are TRBV4-3 and TRBJ2-7, with 12 positions matching TRBD2. CDR3 length equals 15 residues. Germline V gene lookup returns CDR1 LGHNA and CDR2 YSLEER. V lost 1 base and J lost 3; bases outside the gene matches: 1. The CDR3, as DNA: TGCGCCAGCAGCCAAGGACTAGCGGGAGACTACGAGCAGTACTTC. It yields the protein CASSQGLAGDYEQYF.

J is TRBJ1-1 and V is TRBV10-1; D is unclear. The CDR3 contains 15 residues. Germline V gene lookup returns CDR1 WNHNN and CDR2 SYGVQD (reference sequence). Trimming shortened V by 0 bases and J by 6 bases, and 14 bases separated the two germline ends. CDR3 sequence reads: CASSESTGYPPEAFF. The CDR3 coding sequence is TGCGCCAGCAGTGAGTCAACGGGGTATCCCCCTGAAGCTTTCTTT.

The V and J genes are TRBV18 and TRBJ2-7, with D uncertain. Looked up from germline, CDR1 is KGHSH and CDR2 is LQKENI. CDR3 length: 16 residues. V dropped 3 bases and J dropped 1 base, with 16 bases sitting between them. The CDR3 DNA reads as TGTGCCAGCTCACCGTTCGACACGGTGGATTCCTACGAGCAGTACTTC. Its translation: CASSPFDTVDSYEQYF.

This clone was counted only a few times. The CDR3 nucleotides are TGTGCCAGCAGTGAGACCGGGACAGTGGTTAACACTGAAGCTTTCTTT. Translating it yields CASSETGTVVNTEAFF. The chain couples TRBV6-1 to TRBJ1-1, with 7 bases matching TRBD1. Looked up from germline, CDR1 is MNHNS and CDR2 is SASEGT. The CDR3 length is 16 residues. With V trimmed by 3 bases and J by 2 bases, 9 bases remained unmatched.

The chain combines TRBV28 with TRBJ1-4; the match to TRBD1 covers 8 bases. Trimming at V came to 9 bases and at J to 6 bases, leaving 6 bases not matched to a gene. Germline V gives CDR1 MDHEN, CDR2 SYDVKM. The CDR3 totals 13 residues. Written as DNA, the CDR3 is TGTGCCAGTCAACAGGGGGTGCATGAAAAACTGTTTTTT. It specifies CASQQGVHEKLFF. Variable domain in full (rest from reference TRBV28 and TRBJ1-4): DVKVTQSSRYLVKRTGEKVFLECVQDMDHENMFWYRQDPGLGLRLIYFSYDVKMKEKGDIPEGYSVSREKKERFSLILESASTNQTSMYLCASQQGVHEKLFFGSGTQLSVL.

The CDR3, as DNA: TGCGCCAGCAGCCCAGGGACAGCGAACACCGGGGAGCTGTTTTTT. Its translation: CASSPGTANTGELFF. The gene calls are TRBV5-1 and TRBJ2-2, with TRBD1 matching 7 bases. Germline lookup yields CDR1 SGHRS and CDR2 YFSETQ. This CDR3 comprises 15 residues. The ends lost 4 bases at V and 0 bases at J; junction bases unmatched: 3.

The V call is TRBV6-4, the J call TRBJ2-7; weak D call: TRBD1 (5 bases). With 4 bases removed from V and 2 bases from J, the gap between germline ends came to 15 bases. The CDR3 is 15 amino acids. Looked up from germline, CDR1 is MRHNA and CDR2 is SNTAGT. CDR3 in amino acids: CASSASPGLAYEQYF. Written as DNA, the CDR3 is TGTGCCAGCAGTGCGTCACCAGGGCTTGCCTACGAGCAGTACTTC.